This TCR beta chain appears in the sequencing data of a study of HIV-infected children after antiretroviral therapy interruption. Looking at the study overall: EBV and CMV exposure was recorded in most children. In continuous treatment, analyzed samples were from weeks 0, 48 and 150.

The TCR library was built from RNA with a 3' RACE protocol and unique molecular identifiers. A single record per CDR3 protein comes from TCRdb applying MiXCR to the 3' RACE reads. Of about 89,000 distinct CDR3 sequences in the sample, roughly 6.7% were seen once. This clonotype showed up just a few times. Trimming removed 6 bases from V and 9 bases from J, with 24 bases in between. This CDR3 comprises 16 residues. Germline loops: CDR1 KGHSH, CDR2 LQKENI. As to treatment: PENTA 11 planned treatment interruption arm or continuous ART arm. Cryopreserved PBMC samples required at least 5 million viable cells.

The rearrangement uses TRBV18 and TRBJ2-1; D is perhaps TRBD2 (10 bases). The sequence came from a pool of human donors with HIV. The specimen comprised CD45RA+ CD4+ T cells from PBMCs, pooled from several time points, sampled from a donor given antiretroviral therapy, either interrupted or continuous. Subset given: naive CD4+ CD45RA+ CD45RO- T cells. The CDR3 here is CASSPQQGASGSEQFF. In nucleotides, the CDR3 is TGTGCCAGCTCCCCGCAACAGGGGGCTAGCGGGAGTGAGCAGTTCTTC.